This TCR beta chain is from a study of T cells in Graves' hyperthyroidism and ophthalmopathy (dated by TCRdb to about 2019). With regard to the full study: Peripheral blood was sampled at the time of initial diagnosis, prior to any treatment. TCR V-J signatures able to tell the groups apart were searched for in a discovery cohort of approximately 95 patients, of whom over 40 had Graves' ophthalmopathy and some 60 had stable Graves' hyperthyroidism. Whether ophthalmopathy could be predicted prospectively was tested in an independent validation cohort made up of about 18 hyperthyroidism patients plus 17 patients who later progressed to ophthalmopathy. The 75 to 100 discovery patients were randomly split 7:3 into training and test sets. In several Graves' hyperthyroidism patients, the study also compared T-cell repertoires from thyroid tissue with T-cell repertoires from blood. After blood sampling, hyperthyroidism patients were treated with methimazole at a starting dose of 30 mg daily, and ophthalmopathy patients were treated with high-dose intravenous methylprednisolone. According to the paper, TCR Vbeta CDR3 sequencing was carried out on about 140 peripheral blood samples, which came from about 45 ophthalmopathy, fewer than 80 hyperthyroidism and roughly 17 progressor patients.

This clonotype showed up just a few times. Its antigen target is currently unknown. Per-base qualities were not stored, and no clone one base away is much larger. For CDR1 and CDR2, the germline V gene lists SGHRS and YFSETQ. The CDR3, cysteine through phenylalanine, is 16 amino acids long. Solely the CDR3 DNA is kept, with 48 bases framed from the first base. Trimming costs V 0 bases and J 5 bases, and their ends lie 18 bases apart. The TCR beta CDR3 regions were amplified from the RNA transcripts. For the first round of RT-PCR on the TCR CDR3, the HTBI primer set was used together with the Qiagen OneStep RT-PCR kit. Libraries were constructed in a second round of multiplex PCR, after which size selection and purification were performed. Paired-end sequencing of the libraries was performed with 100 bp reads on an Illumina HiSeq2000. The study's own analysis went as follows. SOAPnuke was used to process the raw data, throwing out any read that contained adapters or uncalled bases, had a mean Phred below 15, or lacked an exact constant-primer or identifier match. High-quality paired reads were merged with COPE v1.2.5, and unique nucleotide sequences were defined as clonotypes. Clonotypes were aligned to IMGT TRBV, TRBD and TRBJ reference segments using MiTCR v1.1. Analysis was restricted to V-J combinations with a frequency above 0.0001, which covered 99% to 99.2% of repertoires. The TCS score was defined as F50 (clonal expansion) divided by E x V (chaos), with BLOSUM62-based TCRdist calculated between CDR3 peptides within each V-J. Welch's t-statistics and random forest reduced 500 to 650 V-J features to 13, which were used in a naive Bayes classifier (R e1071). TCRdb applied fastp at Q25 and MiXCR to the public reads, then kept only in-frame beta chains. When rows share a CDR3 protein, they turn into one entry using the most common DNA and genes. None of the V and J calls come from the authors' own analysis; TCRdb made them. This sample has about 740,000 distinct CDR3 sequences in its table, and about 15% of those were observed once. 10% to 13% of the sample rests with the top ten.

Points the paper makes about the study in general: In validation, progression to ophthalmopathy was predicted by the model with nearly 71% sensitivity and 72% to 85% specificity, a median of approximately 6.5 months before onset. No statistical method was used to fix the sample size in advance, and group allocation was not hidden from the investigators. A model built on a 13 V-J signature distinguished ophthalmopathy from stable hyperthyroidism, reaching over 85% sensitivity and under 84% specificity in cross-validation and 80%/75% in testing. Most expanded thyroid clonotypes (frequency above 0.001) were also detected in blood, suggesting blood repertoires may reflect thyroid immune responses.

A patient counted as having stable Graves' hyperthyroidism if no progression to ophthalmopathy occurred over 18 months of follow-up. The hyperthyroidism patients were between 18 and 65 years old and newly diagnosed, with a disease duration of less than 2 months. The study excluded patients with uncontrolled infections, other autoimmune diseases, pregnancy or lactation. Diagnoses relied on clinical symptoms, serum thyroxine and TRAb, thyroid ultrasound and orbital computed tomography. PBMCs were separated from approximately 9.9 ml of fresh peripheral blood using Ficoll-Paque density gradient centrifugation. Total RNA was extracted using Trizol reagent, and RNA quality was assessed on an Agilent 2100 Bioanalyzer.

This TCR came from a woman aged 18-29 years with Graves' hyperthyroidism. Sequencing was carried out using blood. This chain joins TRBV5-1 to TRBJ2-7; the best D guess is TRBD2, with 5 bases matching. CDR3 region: CASSLEDREIDHEQYF. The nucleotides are TGCGCCAGCAGCTTGGAGGACCGGGAAATCGACCACGAGCAGTACTTC.